The table lists the clone carrying this TCR beta chain with a few counts. The V end lost 3 bases, the J end lost 0 bases, and 8 bases lay between the germline ends. The CDR3 length is 13 residues. Germline V gene sequence: CDR1 SQVTM, CDR2 ANQGSEA. A single record per CDR3 protein comes from TCRdb applying MiXCR to the RACE reads. The table shows 180,000 or so distinct CDR3 sequences, with roughly 15% occurring only once. The record originates from a study of human T cells and chemical hapten exposure. Time point reported: patch test 1, 2 weeks after DPC sensitization. Treatment described: therapeutic diphenylcyclopropenone sensitization with weekly scalp DPC.

The TCR was taken from a young woman with alopecia areata. Some clones in this sample may be carry-over from other donors' samples. The material sequenced was whole blood, taken in connection with sensitization to the hapten diphenylcyclopropenone (DPC). This chain connects TRBV29-1 to TRBJ1-1; D is ambiguous. CDR3 sequence (DNA): TGCAGCGTTGACCCGAACATGAACACTGAAGCTTTCTTT. Amino acid sequence: CSVDPNMNTEAFF.